Shown below are 9 T cell receptor beta chains from a single sample sequenced in a study of T cells in Graves' hyperthyroidism and ophthalmopathy. The CDR3 regions of TCR beta were amplified from RNA transcripts. Carried out on the TCR CDR3, a first-round RT-PCR used the HTBI primer set. Using its own MiXCR run on the multiplex PCR reads, TCRdb lists one record per CDR3 protein. The repertoire holds nearly 600,000 distinct CDR3 sequences, with approximately 15% as singletons. What was sequenced was blood. The receptors derive from a woman younger than 35 with Graves' ophthalmopathy.

The chain carries TRBV20-1 and TRBJ2-1; 11 nucleotides line up with TRBD2. CDR3 length: 17 amino acids. The V gene's germline CDR1 is DFQATT and CDR2 SNEGSKA (reference sequence). V lost 3 bases, J lost 5 bases, and 12 bases stayed unmatched. CDR3 sequence reads: CSASTGTSGLGDNEQFF. The CDR3 DNA is TGCAGTGCTAGTACGGGGACTAGCGGCCTGGGGGACAATGAGCAGTTCTTC.

This clonotype has a count of ten or more. This chain uses TRBV6-2 or TRBV6-3 with TRBJ2-6; 13 bases are shared with TRBD2. This CDR3 has 17 amino acids. From germline, CDR1 is MNHEY and CDR2 SVGEGT. The V segment lost 6 bases and the J segment 1 base; nucleotides outside the gene matches: 3. The CDR3 DNA sequence: TGTGCCAGCAGCCAGGGACTAGCGGGGTCTGGGGCCAACGTCCTGACTTTC. The encoded protein is CASSQGLAGSGANVLTF.

This clonotype was detected many times. The chain employs TRBV7-2 and TRBJ2-4; D ambiguous. The germline V gene has CDR1 SGHTA and CDR2 FQGNSA. The V end lost 4 bases, the J end lost 0 bases, and 10 bases lay between the germline ends. The CDR3 contains 15 residues. DNA of the CDR3: TGTGCCAGCAGCTCCCGGCAGTTAGCCAAAAACATTCAGTACTTC. Encoded protein: CASSSRQLAKNIQYF.

This clonotype was counted many times. The chain is built from TRBV29-1 and TRBJ2-4; 9 positions agree with TRBD1. Germline V CDR1 and CDR2: SQVTM, ANQGSEA. The J segment lost 8 bases and the V segment lost 2 bases, leaving 10 bases of the junction unmatched. The CDR3 covers 15 residues. The CDR3 loop is CSVELQGAGVDIQYF. The CDR3 DNA reads TGCAGCGTTGAATTACAGGGGGCTGGGGTAGACATTCAGTACTTC.

Remarks on this clonotype: A much more abundant neighbour one base away suggests this may be a read error. V gene TRBV6-1 combines with J gene TRBJ1-2; unclear D gene. Between the trimmed V and J ends, which lost 5 bases and 3 bases, there was a span of 10 bases. There are 13 residues in the CDR3. The germline V gene has CDR1 MNHNS and CDR2 SASEGT. The CDR3 reads CASSPERYYGYTF. DNA for the CDR3: TGTGCCAGCAGTCCCGAGCGGTACTATGGCTACACCTTC.

This clonotype was seen a few times. This chain connects TRBV5-4 to TRBJ2-1, with 10 nucleotides matching TRBD2. Germline CDR1 and CDR2: SGHNT and YYREEE (reference sequence). V lost 1 base to trimming and J lost 8 bases; unmatched junction nucleotides: 12. The CDR3 sequence is 17 residues long. The CDR3 nucleotides are TGTGCCAGCAGCTTGAGGGCTAGCGGGAGTGTACGATATGAGCAGTTCTTC. Residues: CASSLRASGSVRYEQFF.

This clonotype was counted many times. The gene calls are TRBV12-3 or TRBV12-4 and TRBJ1-2; D uncertain. The V gene lost 3 bases and the J gene lost 3 bases, with 5 bases spanning the gap. This CDR3 contains 12 residues. This CDR3 is CASSFGDYGYTF. The CDR3 DNA reads TGTGCCAGCAGTTTTGGGGACTATGGCTACACCTTC.

The sample holds a few counts of this clonotype. V gene TRBV25-1 combines with J gene TRBJ2-1, with 9 bases aligning to TRBD1. In germline, CDR1 is MGHDK, CDR2 SYGVNS. CDR3 length equals 15 residues. J lost 8 bases, V lost 2 bases, and 7 bases had no gene match. CDR3 sequence (DNA): TGTGCCAGCAGTGAAGGGACAGGGATGTGGGATGAGCAGTTCTTC. Its translation: CASSEGTGMWDEQFF.

The table lists this clonotype with a few counts. The gene calls are TRBV4-1 and TRBJ2-7; 8 positions match TRBD2. The junction had 4 bases not matched to a gene; V was cut back by 1 base and J by 2 bases. The CDR3 is made up of 15 amino acids. CDR1 and CDR2 from the germline V gene are MGHRA and YSYEKL. The CDR3 sequence: CASSQALAETYEQYF. In DNA, the CDR3 is TGCGCCAGCAGCCAAGCACTAGCGGAGACCTACGAGCAGTACTTC.